This record concerns one T cell receptor (beta chain) sequence. As yet, its antigen is unknown. The data belong to a study of T cell responses to AZD1222 COVID-19 vaccine. Notes on the study in general: Donors, mostly white British, included more females; clonal diversity was possibly underestimated.

The table came from immunoSEQ multiplex PCR; TCRdb's copy has only in-frame clones and leaves some out. This table has approximately 130,000 clones, roughly 93% appearing once. The sequence was obtained from an adult in good health. Specimen: peripheral blood, collected on day 0 of AZD1222 vaccination.

CDR3 residues: CSPTAYSREAFF. The CDR3 bases are TGCAGCCCGACCGCGTACTCACGTGAAGCTTTCTTT. The chain is built from TRBV29-1 and TRBJ1-1, with no clear D. The CDR3 sequence is 12 residues long. Germline CDR1 SQVTM, CDR2 ANQGSEA. Trimming took 8 bases from V and 7 from J, leaving 17 bases between them.